In this sample, the clone carrying this TCR beta chain turned up a few times. Its antigen is unknown. This sample is drawn from a study of identical twins. V lost 3 bases, J lost 2 bases, and 15 bases lay in between. The CDR3 length is 16 residues. In germline, CDR1 is MDHEN, CDR2 SYDVKM. TCRdb ran MiXCR on the 5' RACE reads and lists one entry per CDR3 protein. The sample lists some 500,000 distinct CDR3 sequences, approximately 10% occurring once. Study-wide findings and caveats: Fewer insertions were carried by abundant cord blood beta clonotypes, but none was seen in memory repertoires.

This sample also belongs to another study, concerning yellow fever vaccine responses in identical twins.

The source is a woman under 30 in good health. The sample comprised PBMCs. The gene calls are TRBV28 and TRBJ2-3; the D gene is possibly TRBD2 (5 bases). The CDR3 loop reads CASSLGEASFTDTQYF. The CDR3 region has the DNA TGTGCCAGCAGTTTGGGAGAAGCCTCATTCACAGATACGCAGTATTTT.